The 19 T cell receptor beta chains listed next were all sequenced from one sample in a study of blood T cells in healthy people across ages. A second 7 to 11 cycle PCR used barcoded and J-beta primers. TCRdb re-called the 5' RACE reads through MiXCR, storing one row per CDR3 protein. The profile shows about 630,000 distinct CDR3 sequences, 21% of them singletons. Material for sequencing was blood. These receptors originate from a man between 65 and 85 years old in good health.

This rearrangement joins TRBV5-1 to TRBJ1-1; TRBD1 matches 9 bases. With 5 bases clipped from V and 5 bases from J, the junction kept 7 bases outside the gene matches. This CDR3 has 14 residues. CDR1 and CDR2 from the germline V gene are SGHRS and YFSETQ. In DNA form, the CDR3 reads TGCGCCAGCAGGACAGGGGGAAAGGGGACTGAAGCTTTCTTT. Its protein product is CASRTGGKGTEAFF.

This clonotype was observed a few times. CDR3 region: CASRRGGNQPQHF. CDR3 DNA sequence: TGTGCCAGCCGGCGAGGGGGCAATCAGCCCCAGCATTTT. V and J are TRBV12-3 or TRBV12-4 and TRBJ1-5; tentatively, D is TRBD1 (5 bases). The CDR3 runs 13 residues. Trimming stripped 8 bases from V and 2 bases from J, with 10 bases between.

The V and J genes are TRBV6-1 and TRBJ1-5, with unresolved D. Trimming took off 6 bases at V and 5 bases at J, with 17 bases between the two ends. The CDR3 consists of 15 residues. Germline CDR1 and CDR2: MNHNS and SASEGT. Here the CDR3 reads CASRGPLGSDQPQHF. Here the CDR3 DNA reads TGTGCCAGCAGGGGTCCCCTGGGGTCCGATCAGCCCCAGCATTTT.

The genes are TRBV7-2 and TRBJ1-4; D is undetermined. V lost 2 bases, J lost 8 bases, and 15 bases lay in between. Per the germline V gene, CDR1 is SGHTA and CDR2 is FQGNSA. The CDR3 has 15 residues. The DNA for the CDR3 is TGTGCCAGCAGCTTAAGACCGAGTCCATCGGAAAAACTGTTTTTT. It yields the protein CASSLRPSPSEKLFF. The full variable domain, completed using reference TRBV7-2 and TRBJ1-4, is GAGVSQSPSNKVTEKGKDVELRCDPISGHTALYWYRQSLGQGLEFLIYFQGNSAPDKSGLPSDRFSAERTGGSVSTLTIQRTQQEDSAVYLCASSLRPSPSEKLFFGSGTQLSVL.

The chain is built from TRBV7-9 and TRBJ1-2, with D maybe TRBD1 (6 bases). Germline CDR1 reads SEHNR; CDR2 reads FQNEAQ (reference sequence). V was shortened by 5 bases and J by 1 base, with 17 bases between the two germline ends. This CDR3 has 16 residues. Here the CDR3 reads CASSKLTGNNNYGYTF. The DNA of the CDR3 is TGTGCCAGCAGCAAGCTAACAGGGAATAATAACTATGGCTACACCTTC. The full variable domain, in which reference TRBV7-9 and TRBJ1-2 provide the parts outside the CDR3, is DTGVSQNPRHKITKRGQNVTFRCDPISEHNRLYWYRQTLGQGPEFLTYFQNEAQLEKSRLLSDRFSAERPKGSFSTLEIQRTEQGDSAMYLCASSKLTGNNNYGYTFGSGTRLTVV.

This chain uses TRBV9 with TRBJ2-5, with 10 nucleotides matching TRBD2. The DNA end favors TRBJ2-1, so the J call may be wrong. The CDR3 is 16 residues long. The V gene's germline CDR1 is SGDLS and CDR2 YYNGEE. This CDR3 reads CASSAQAGGPYNEQFF. Written as DNA, the CDR3 is TGTGCCAGCAGCGCCCAAGCGGGAGGGCCATACAATGAGCAGTTCTTC.

The chain couples TRBV5-5 to TRBJ2-5; D is possibly TRBD2 (6 bases). The J call may not be correct, given that the DNA end is closer to TRBJ2-7. The CDR3 runs to 16 residues. The V gene's germline CDR1 is SGHKS and CDR2 YYEKEE (reference sequence). CDR3 protein: CASLERTGTYSYEQYF. CDR3 in DNA: TGTGCCAGTCTTGAAAGAACCGGGACTTACTCCTACGAGCAGTACTTC.

The chain's CDR3 is CASSLTGIPAGYTF. The CDR3 bases are TGTGCCAGCAGTTTGACAGGGATTCCCGCTGGCTACACCTTC. The chain links TRBV25-1 to TRBJ1-2; 7 bases align to TRBD1. Germline CDR1 MGHDK, CDR2 SYGVNS. V lost 5 bases, J lost 7 bases, and 10 bases stayed unmatched. This CDR3 region has 14 residues.

This clonotype was picked up a small number of times. The V gene is TRBV2, the J gene TRBJ2-2; D is unclear. From germline, CDR1 is SNHLY and CDR2 FYNNEI. With 5 bases removed from V and 2 bases from J, the gap between germline ends came to 9 bases. This CDR3 has 14 amino acids. The CDR3 DNA is TGTGCCAGCAGTATACGGAAAAACACCGGGGAGCTGTTTTTT. Translation gives CASSIRKNTGELFF.

The chain uses TRBV7-9 and TRBJ2-7; D is undetermined. V was trimmed by 0 bases and J by 2 bases, leaving 5 bases between them. CDR1 and CDR2 (germline): SEHNR, FQNEAQ (reference sequence). The CDR3 is made up of 13 amino acids. In nucleotides, the CDR3 is TGTGCCAGCAGCTTAGCTAACGCCTACGAGCAGTACTTC. Its protein product is CASSLANAYEQYF.

This clonotype was counted a few times. The chain carries TRBV14 and TRBJ2-7; 13 nucleotides align to TRBD2. Germline values: CDR1 SGHDN, CDR2 FVKESK. The length of the CDR3 is 14 residues. Trimming at V came to 4 bases and at J to 5 bases, leaving 2 bases not matched to a gene. The CDR3 DNA is TGTGCCAGCAGCCGCGGGACTAGCGGGGACGAGCAGTACTTC. It translates to CASSRGTSGDEQYF. Combining the CDR3 with reference TRBV14 and TRBJ2-7 gives the whole variable domain EAGVTQFPSHSVIEKGQTVTLRCDPISGHDNLYWYRRVMGKEIKFLLHFVKESKQDESGMPNNRFLAERTGGTYSTLKVQPAELEDSGVYFCASSRGTSGDEQYFGPGTRLTVT.

This clonotype showed up many times. The CDR3 loop is CASSQRTSGVYEQYF. Written as DNA, the CDR3 is TGTGCCAGCAGCCAAAGGACTAGCGGGGTCTACGAGCAGTACTTC. The chain couples TRBV7-8 to TRBJ2-7; the match to TRBD2 covers 12 bases. CDR1 and CDR2 (germline): SGHVS, FQNEAQ. There are 15 residues in the CDR3. V trimming: 5 bases; J trimming: 3 bases; junction bases outside the gene matches: 5.

In this sample, this clonotype turned up many times. Relative to the germline gene, one junction end is altered; a read error may explain this. The chain has TRBV7-7 and TRBJ2-1; possibly TRBD1 for D (6 bases). CDR3 length: 16 residues. In germline, CDR1 is SSHAT, CDR2 FNYEAQ (reference sequence). For the CDR3, the DNA is TGTGCTAGCAGCCCCACCCAGGGGCTGGACCACAATGAGCAGTTCTTC. It is translated as CASSPTQGLDHNEQFF. Complete variable domain (other parts from reference TRBV7-7 and TRBJ2-1): GAGVSQSPRYKVTKRGQDVTLRCDPISSHATLYWYQQALGQGPEFLTYFNYEAQPDKSGLPSDRFSAERPEGSISTLTIQRTEQRDSAMYRCASSPTQGLDHNEQFFGPGTRLTVL.

This clonotype was seen ten or more times. The V gene is TRBV5-1, the J gene TRBJ2-7; D uncertain. V lost 3 bases and J lost 1, with 8 bases in between. The germline V gene encodes CDR1 SGHRS and CDR2 YFSETQ. CDR3 length: 13 amino acids. This chain's CDR3 is CASSSASSYEQYF. The CDR3 coding sequence is TGCGCCAGCAGCTCCGCGAGTTCCTACGAGCAGTACTTC.

There are a few counts of this clonotype. The rearrangement joins TRBV6-6 to TRBJ2-1, with TRBD2 as a possible D gene (5 bases). The ends were cut back, 8 bases at V and 3 bases at J, with 17 bases in the middle. Germline CDR1 and CDR2: MNHNY and SVGAGI (reference sequence). The CDR3 runs to 15 residues. CDR3 sequence (DNA): TGTGCCAGCGTTTCCCCCGGGAATAACTACAATGAGCAGTTCTTC. Its translation is CASVSPGNNYNEQFF.

In its sample, this clonotype was seen a few times. V gene TRBV15 combines with J gene TRBJ1-4; no firm D call. The CDR3 totals 13 residues. CDR1 is LNHNV, CDR2 YYDKDF, per germline (reference sequence). The germline V and J ends were trimmed by 1 base and 8 bases, with 8 bases remaining between them. CDR3 in amino acids: CATSRGAGEKLFF. CDR3 sequence (DNA): TGTGCCACCAGCAGAGGAGCCGGGGAAAAACTGTTTTTT.

This clonotype has more than one count but fewer than ten. Mismatch with germline at one junction end may stem from a read error. The chain recombines TRBV20-1 with TRBJ1-5; no reliable D call. This CDR3 has 12 amino acids. Germline CDR1 reads DFQATT; CDR2 reads SNEGSKA (reference sequence). CDR3 DNA: TGCAGTGTTAGACCCATCCTGGGGCCCCAGCATTTT. It codes for CSVRPILGPQHF.

This clonotype has more than one count but fewer than ten. V usage is TRBV18 and J usage is TRBJ1-1; D is perhaps TRBD1 (5 bases). CDR3 length: 14 amino acids. V was pared by 2 bases and J by 4 bases, with 11 bases between. In germline, CDR1 is KGHSH, CDR2 LQKENI. The CDR3 sequence is CASSPRDSGTEAFF. CDR3 DNA: TGTGCCAGCTCACCAAGAGACAGCGGCACTGAAGCTTTCTTT.

The J gene is TRBJ2-5, the V gene TRBV4-3, with TRBD2 matching over 11 bases. Trimming removed 0 bases from V and 0 bases from J; junction bases left unmatched: 3. The CDR3 has 17 residues. The germline V gene encodes CDR1 LGHNA and CDR2 YSLEER. Here the CDR3 DNA reads TGCGCCAGCAGCCAAGAGGGACTAGCGGCTTACCAAGAGACCCAGTACTTC. It codes for CASSQEGLAAYQETQYF.